This T cell receptor (beta chain) was captured in a study of T cell responses to AZD1222 COVID-19 vaccine. Findings and limits, study-wide: Possibly, clonal diversity was underestimated; donors were largely white British and included more females.

The study pooled second doses at about 4 or about 12 weeks. As for this clone: What it binds is unknown.

This table comes from immunoSEQ multiplex PCR, and its TCRdb copy is limited to in-frame clones, with some not included. This table has 150,000 or so clones, roughly 90% appearing once. The starting material was peripheral blood, obtained 28 days after the second AZD1222 dose. The clonotype comes from an adult who received the AZD1222 COVID-19 vaccine.

In nucleotides, the CDR3 is TGCGCCAGCAGCCAGCAGACGTCGGCAAATGCGAACACCGGGGAGCTGTTTTTT. It specifies CASSQQTSANANTGELFF. The chain is built from TRBV4-3 and TRBJ2-2; D not certain. Trimming removed 3 bases from V and 0 bases from J, with 17 bases in between. CDR1 and CDR2 (germline): LGHNA, YSLEER. The CDR3 has 18 residues.